The clone carrying this TCR beta chain was detected once. These data are taken from a study of blood T cell repertoires in COVID-19. The CDR3 has 18 amino acids. J gave up 2 bases and V 3 bases, and 11 bases lay outside the gene matches. The germline V gene has CDR1 LNHDA and CDR2 SQIVND (reference sequence). Authors' processing steps: The assay estimated nucleated cells by amplifying reference gene primers. Repertoires were generated with immunoSEQ multiplex PCR, while TCRdb's copy carries only in-frame clones and drops some. D and trimming were read from the DNA, whereas the V and J calls and clone size are those reported in that table. The data contain about 330,000 clones, about 90% of them singletons.

This rearrangement joins TRBV19 to TRBJ1-5; 9 nucleotides align to TRBD1. The TCR comes from a man aged 30-40 years who had recovered from COVID-19. Sample: PBMCs or T cells enriched from blood (not recorded which). The DNA of the CDR3 is TGTGCCAGTAGTATCCGGGACAGGGTATCTATAGGCAATCAGCCCCAGCATTTT. It yields the protein CASSIRDRVSIGNQPQHF.